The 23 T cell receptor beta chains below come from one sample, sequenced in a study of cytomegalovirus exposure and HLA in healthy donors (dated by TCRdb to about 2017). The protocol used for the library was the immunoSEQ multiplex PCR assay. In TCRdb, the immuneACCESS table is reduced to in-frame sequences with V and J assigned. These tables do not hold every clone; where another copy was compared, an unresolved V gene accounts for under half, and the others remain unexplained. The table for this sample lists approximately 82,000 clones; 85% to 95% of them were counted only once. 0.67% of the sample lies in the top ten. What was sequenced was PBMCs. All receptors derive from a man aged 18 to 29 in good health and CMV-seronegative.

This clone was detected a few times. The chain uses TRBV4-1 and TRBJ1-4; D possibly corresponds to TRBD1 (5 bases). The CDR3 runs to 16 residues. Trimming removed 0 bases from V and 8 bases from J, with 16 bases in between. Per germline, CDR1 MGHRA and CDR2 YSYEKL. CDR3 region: CASSQENGQGGEKLFF. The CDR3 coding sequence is TGCGCCAGCAGCCAAGAAAACGGGCAGGGAGGCGAAAAACTGTTTTTT.

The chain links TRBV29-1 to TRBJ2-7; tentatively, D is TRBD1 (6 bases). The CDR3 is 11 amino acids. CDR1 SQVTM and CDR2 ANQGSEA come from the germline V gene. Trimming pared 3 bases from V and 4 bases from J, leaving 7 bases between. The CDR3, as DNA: TGCAGCGTTGAGGGGGCATACGAGCAGTACTTC. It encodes CSVEGAYEQYF.

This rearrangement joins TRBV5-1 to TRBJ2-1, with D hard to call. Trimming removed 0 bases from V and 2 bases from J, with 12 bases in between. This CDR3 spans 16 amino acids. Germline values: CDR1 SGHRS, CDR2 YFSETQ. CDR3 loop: CASSLGSTFTYNEQFF. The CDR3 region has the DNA TGCGCCAGCAGCTTGGGGTCGACTTTCACCTACAATGAGCAGTTCTTC.

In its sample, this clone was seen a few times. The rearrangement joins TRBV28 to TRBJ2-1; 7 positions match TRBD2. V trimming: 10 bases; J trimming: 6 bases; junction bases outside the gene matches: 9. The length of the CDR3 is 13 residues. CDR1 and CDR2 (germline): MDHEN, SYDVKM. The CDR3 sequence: CATLREIGNEQFF. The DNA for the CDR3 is TGTGCCACCCTGCGGGAGATAGGCAATGAGCAGTTCTTC.

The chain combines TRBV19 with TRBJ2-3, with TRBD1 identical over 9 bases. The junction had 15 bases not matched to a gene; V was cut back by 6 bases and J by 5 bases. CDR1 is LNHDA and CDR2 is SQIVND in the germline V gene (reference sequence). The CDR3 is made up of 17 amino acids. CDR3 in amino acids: CASSHLPRTGVRDTQYF. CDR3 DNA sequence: TGTGCCAGTAGCCACCTCCCTCGGACAGGGGTGAGAGATACGCAGTATTTT.

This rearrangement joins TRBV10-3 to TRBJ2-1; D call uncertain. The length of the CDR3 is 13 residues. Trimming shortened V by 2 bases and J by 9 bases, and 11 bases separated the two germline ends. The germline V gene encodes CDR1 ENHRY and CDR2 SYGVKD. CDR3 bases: TGTGCCATCAGTGAGCCCGAGTTCGGTGAGCAGTTCTTC. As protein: CAISEPEFGEQFF.

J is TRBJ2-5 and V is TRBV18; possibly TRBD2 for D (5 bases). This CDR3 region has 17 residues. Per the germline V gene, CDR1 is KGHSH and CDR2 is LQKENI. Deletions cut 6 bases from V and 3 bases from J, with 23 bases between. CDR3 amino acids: CASSPGSGSQRKETQYF. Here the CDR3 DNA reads TGTGCCAGCTCCCCGGGGTCAGGCTCACAGAGAAAAGAGACCCAGTACTTC. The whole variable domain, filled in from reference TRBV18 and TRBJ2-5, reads NAGVMQNPRHLVRRRGQEARLRCSPMKGHSHVYWYRQLPEEGLKFMVYLQKENIIDESGMPKERFSAEFPKEGPSILRIQQVVRGDSAAYFCASSPGSGSQRKETQYFGPGTRLLVL.

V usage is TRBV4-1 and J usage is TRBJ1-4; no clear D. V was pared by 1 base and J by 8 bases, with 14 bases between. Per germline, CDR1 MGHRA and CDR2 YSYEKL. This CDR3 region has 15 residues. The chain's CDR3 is CASSQAPAEGEKLFF. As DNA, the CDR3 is TGCGCCAGCAGCCAAGCTCCGGCTGAGGGCGAAAAACTGTTTTTT.

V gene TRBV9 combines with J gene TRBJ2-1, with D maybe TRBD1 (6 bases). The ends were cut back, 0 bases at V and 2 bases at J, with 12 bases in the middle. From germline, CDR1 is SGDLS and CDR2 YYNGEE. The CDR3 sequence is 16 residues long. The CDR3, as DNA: TGTGCCAGCAGCGTAGGGTTCAGGGGCACCTACAATGAGCAGTTCTTC. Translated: CASSVGFRGTYNEQFF.

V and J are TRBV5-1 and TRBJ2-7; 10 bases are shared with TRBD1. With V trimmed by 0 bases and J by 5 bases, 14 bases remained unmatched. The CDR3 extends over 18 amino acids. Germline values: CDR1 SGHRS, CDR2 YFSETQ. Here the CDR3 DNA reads TGCGCCAGCAGCTTGGGTGGGTTGGGGGGACAGGGGAGCAACGAGCAGTACTTC. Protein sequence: CASSLGGLGGQGSNEQYF.

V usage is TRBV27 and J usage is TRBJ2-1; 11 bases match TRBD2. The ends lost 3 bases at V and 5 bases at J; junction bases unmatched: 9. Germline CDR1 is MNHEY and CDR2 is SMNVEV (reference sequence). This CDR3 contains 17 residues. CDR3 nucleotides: TGTGCCAGCAGTTTCATAGCGGGAGGGCCAGGAAACAATGAGCAGTTCTTC. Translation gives CASSFIAGGPGNNEQFF.

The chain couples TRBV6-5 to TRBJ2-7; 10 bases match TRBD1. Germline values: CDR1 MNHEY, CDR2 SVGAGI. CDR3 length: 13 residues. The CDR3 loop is CASRRSTGGAVEV. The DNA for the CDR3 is TGTGCCAGCAGGCGATCGACAGGGGGCGCGGTCGAGGTC.

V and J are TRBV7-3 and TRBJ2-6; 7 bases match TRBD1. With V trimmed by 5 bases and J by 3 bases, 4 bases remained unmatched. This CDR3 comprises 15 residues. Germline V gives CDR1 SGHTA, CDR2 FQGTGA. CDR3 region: CASSLGGFGANVLTF. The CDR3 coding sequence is TGTGCCAGCAGCCTAGGGGGCTTTGGGGCCAACGTCCTGACTTTC.

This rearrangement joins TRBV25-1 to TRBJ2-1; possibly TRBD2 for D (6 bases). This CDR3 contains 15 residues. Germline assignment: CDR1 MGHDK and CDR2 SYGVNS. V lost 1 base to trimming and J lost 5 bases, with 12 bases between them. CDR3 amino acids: CASSESTGADNEQFF. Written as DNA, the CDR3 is TGTGCCAGCAGTGAATCAACGGGAGCGGACAATGAGCAGTTCTTC.

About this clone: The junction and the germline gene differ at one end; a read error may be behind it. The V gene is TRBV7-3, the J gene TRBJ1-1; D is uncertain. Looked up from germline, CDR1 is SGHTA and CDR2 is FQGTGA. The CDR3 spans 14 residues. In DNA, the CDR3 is TGTGCCAGCAGCTCCCGCGGTTATATAGACCCGATGGTCTTT. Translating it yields CASSSRGYIDPMVF. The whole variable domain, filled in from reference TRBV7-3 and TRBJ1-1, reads GAGVSQTPSNKVTEKGKYVELRCDPISGHTALYWYRQSLGQGPEFLIYFQGTGAADDSGLPNDRFFAVRPEGSVSTLKIQRTERGDSAVYLCASSSRGYIDPMVFGQGTRLTVV.

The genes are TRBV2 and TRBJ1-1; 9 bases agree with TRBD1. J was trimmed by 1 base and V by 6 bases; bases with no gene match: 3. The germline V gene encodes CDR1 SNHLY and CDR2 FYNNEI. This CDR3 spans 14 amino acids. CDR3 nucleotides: TGTGCCAGCAGAGACAGGGGGGGGAACACTGAAGCTTTCTTT. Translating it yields CASRDRGGNTEAFF.

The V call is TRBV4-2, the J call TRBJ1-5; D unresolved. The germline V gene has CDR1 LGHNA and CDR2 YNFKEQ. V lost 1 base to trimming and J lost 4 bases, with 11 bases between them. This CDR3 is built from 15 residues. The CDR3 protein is CASSQGQAANQPQHF. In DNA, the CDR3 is TGTGCCAGCAGCCAAGGTCAGGCAGCTAATCAGCCCCAGCATTTT.

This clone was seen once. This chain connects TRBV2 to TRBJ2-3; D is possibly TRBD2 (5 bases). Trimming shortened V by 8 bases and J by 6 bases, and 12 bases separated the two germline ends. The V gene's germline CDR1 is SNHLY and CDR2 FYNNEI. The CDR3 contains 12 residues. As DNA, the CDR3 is TGTGCCAGCCAATACGCTAGCGATACGCAGTATTTT. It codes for CASQYASDTQYF. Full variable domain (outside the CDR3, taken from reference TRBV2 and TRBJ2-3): EPEVTQTPSHQVTQMGQEVILRCVPISNHLYFYWYRQILGQKVEFLVSFYNNEISEKSEIFDDQFSVERPDGSNFTLKIRSTKLEDSAMYFCASQYASDTQYFGPGTRLTVL.

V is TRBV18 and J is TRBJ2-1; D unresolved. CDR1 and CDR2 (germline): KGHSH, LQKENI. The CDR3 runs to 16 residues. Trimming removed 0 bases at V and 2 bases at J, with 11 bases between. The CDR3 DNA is TGTGCCAGCTCACCACCAGAAGCAGGAACCTACAATGAGCAGTTCTTC. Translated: CASSPPEAGTYNEQFF.

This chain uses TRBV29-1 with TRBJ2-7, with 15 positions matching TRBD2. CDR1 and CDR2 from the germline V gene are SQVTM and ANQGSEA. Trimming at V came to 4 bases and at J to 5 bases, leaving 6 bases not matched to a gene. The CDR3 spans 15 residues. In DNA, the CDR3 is TGCAGCGTTGGGAAAGGACTAGCGGGAGGGAACGAGCAGTACTTC. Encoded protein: CSVGKGLAGGNEQYF.

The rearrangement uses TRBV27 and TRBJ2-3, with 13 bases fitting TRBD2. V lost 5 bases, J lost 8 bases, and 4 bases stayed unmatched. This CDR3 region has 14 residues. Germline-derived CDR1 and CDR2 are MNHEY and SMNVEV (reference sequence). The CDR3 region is CASSPRTSGSTQYF. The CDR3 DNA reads TGTGCCAGCAGTCCAAGGACTAGCGGGAGTACGCAGTATTTT.

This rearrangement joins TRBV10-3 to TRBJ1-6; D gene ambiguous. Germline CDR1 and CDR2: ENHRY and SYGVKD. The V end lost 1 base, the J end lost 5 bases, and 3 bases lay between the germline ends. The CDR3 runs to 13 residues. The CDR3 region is CAISELNNSPLHF. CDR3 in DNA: TGTGCCATCAGTGAGTTAAATAATTCACCCCTCCACTTT.

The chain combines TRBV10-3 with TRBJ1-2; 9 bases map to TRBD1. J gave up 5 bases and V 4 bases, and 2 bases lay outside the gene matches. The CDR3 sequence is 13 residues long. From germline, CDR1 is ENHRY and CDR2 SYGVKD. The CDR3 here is CAISGTGVYGYTF. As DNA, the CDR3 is TGTGCCATCAGTGGGACAGGGGTATATGGCTACACCTTC.